This T cell receptor (beta chain) came from a study of blood T cell repertoires in COVID-19. The assay was immunoSEQ multiplex PCR, and TCRdb's table has in-frame clones only and misses some. The sample includes about 230,000 clones, over 65% of them seen just once. Germline assignment: CDR1 SNHLY and CDR2 FYNNEI. Trimming removed 6 bases from V and 0 bases from J, with 12 bases in between. The CDR3 has 15 residues. The clonotype was recovered from a woman aged 70-85 years with active or convalescent COVID-19. The sequenced sample was peripheral blood. The gene calls are TRBV2 and TRBJ2-1, with a weak D call TRBD1 (5 bases). The CDR3 region has the DNA TGTGCCAGCAGCGTACAGGTGAGCTCCTACAATGAGCAGTTCTTC. It specifies CASSVQVSSYNEQFF.